The 20 T cell receptor beta chains below were found in one sample sequenced in a study of cytomegalovirus exposure and HLA in healthy donors. PCR involved 60 Vbeta and 13 Jbeta primers. Sequencing was performed with immunoSEQ multiplex PCR; in TCRdb, only in-frame clones are kept and a portion is missing. The data hold around 230,000 clones, with over 80% observed a single time. The sample consisted of PBMCs. Every receptor here comes from a man aged 35 to 55 in good health and CMV-seropositive.

The chain links TRBV9 to TRBJ2-1; 8 bases agree with TRBD2. With 4 bases clipped from V and 6 bases from J, the junction kept 15 bases outside the gene matches. The CDR3 has 17 amino acids. Germline values: CDR1 SGDLS, CDR2 YYNGEE. CDR3: CASSLSGRGWGGNEQFF. CDR3 sequence (DNA): TGTGCCAGCAGCCTCAGCGGGAGAGGTTGGGGTGGCAATGAGCAGTTCTTC.

The genes are TRBV19 and TRBJ2-7; tentatively, D is TRBD1 (5 bases). V lost 1 base and J 6 bases, leaving 13 bases between the germline ends. This CDR3 contains 14 residues. Germline loops: CDR1 LNHDA, CDR2 SQIVND (reference sequence). The CDR3: CASSIVDTIGEQYF. In DNA form, the CDR3 reads TGTGCCAGTAGTATAGTGGACACGATTGGCGAGCAGTACTTC.

This chain joins TRBV15 and TRBJ2-1, with TRBD2 matching 8 bases. The germline V gene has CDR1 LNHNV and CDR2 YYDKDF (reference sequence). Germline trimming cut 7 bases from V and 3 bases from J; bases unmatched to any gene: 2. The CDR3 sequence is 13 residues long. CDR3 sequence: CATTSGSYNEQFF. DNA of the CDR3: TGTGCCACCACCAGCGGGAGCTACAATGAGCAGTTCTTC.

The J gene is TRBJ1-1, the V gene TRBV19; a weak D match, TRBD1 (5 bases). The V end lost 7 bases, the J end lost 8 bases, and 14 bases lay between the germline ends. Germline lookup yields CDR1 LNHDA and CDR2 SQIVND (reference sequence). The CDR3 consists of 12 residues. CDR3 amino acids: CASKIGAAEAFF. The CDR3 DNA is TGTGCCAGTAAAATAGGGGCAGCCGAAGCTTTCTTT.

The chain joins TRBV7-3 to TRBJ2-2; possible D gene TRBD1, 5 bases. V lost 1 base and J 7 bases, leaving 16 bases between the germline ends. The CDR3 runs 16 residues. Germline assignment: CDR1 SGHTA and CDR2 FQGTGA. Written as DNA, the CDR3 is TGTGCCAGCAGCTTAAATGGTCAGGGCGGTTTCGGGGAGCTGTTTTTT. It encodes CASSLNGQGGFGELFF. Filled out from reference TRBV7-3 and TRBJ2-2, the complete variable domain reads GAGVSQTPSNKVTEKGKYVELRCDPISGHTALYWYRQSLGQGPEFLIYFQGTGAADDSGLPNDRFFAVRPEGSVSTLKIQRTERGDSAVYLCASSLNGQGGFGELFFGEGSRLTVL.

This clone has a handful of counts. This rearrangement joins TRBV10-1 to TRBJ1-5; 7 bases are shared with TRBD1. This CDR3 is built from 18 residues. The V gene's germline CDR1 is WNHNN and CDR2 SYGVQD (reference sequence). V lost 2 bases, J lost 6 bases, and 16 bases stayed unmatched. The CDR3: CASSEPGQYGGRGQPQHF. CDR3 sequence (DNA): TGCGCCAGCAGTGAGCCGGGACAGTATGGGGGCAGGGGTCAGCCCCAGCATTTT.

CDR3 DNA sequence: TGTGCCAGTGGGGACAGCCAATACAATGAGCAGTTCTTC. Protein product: CASGDSQYNEQFF. The chain employs TRBV19 and TRBJ2-1, with TRBD1 matching 7 bases. The CDR3 runs 13 residues. In germline, CDR1 is LNHDA, CDR2 SQIVND (reference sequence). The V and J ends lost 8 bases and 4 bases, in that order; junction bases with no gene match: 5.

The rearrangement joins TRBV5-1 to TRBJ2-7, with 8 bases lining up with TRBD1. The CDR3 totals 18 residues. V lost 4 bases, J lost 1 base, and 16 bases stayed unmatched. Germline loops: CDR1 SGHRS, CDR2 YFSETQ. Here the CDR3 reads CASSQDRAGRGLSYEQYF. CDR3 nucleotide sequence: TGCGCCAGCAGCCAGGACAGGGCCGGGCGGGGACTTTCCTACGAGCAGTACTTC.

This chain links TRBV7-3 with TRBJ2-7, with a possible D match to TRBD1 (6 bases). In germline, CDR1 is SGHTA, CDR2 FQGTGA. The CDR3 sequence is 16 residues long. V was trimmed by 0 bases and J by 2 bases, leaving 14 bases between them. Here the CDR3 DNA reads TGTGCCAGCAGCTTAACGGCGGCAGGGGCCCCCTACGAGCAGTACTTC. This gives the protein CASSLTAAGAPYEQYF.

The V and J genes are TRBV4-1 and TRBJ1-2; D is perhaps TRBD1 (6 bases). Per germline, CDR1 MGHRA and CDR2 YSYEKL. Trimming took off 7 bases at V and 4 bases at J, with 7 bases between the two ends. There are 11 residues in the CDR3. The CDR3 DNA reads as TGCGCCAGCACAGGGGTCTATGGCTACACCTTC. Translating it yields CASTGVYGYTF.

In its sample, this clone was seen a few times. The chain carries TRBV30 and TRBJ2-2; TRBD2 agrees at 10 bases. The CDR3 runs 15 residues. The germline V gene encodes CDR1 GTSNPN and CDR2 SVGIG (reference sequence). J gave up 3 bases and V 0 bases, and 1 base lay outside the gene matches. The CDR3: CAWSVGTSDTGELFF. In nucleotides, the CDR3 is TGTGCCTGGAGTGTTGGGACTAGCGACACCGGGGAGCTGTTTTTT.

The chain employs TRBV7-6 and TRBJ2-3, with TRBD1 matching 9 bases. This CDR3 spans 16 amino acids. Germline V lookup: CDR1 SGHVS, CDR2 FNYEAQ. The V gene end was trimmed by 5 bases and the J gene end by 3 bases; junction bases not matched to a gene: 9. Written as DNA, the CDR3 is TGTGCCAGCAGCCCAGGACAGGGGACTTTAACAGATACGCAGTATTTT. Its protein is CASSPGQGTLTDTQYF.

The chain combines TRBV7-8 with TRBJ2-1; 7 bases match TRBD2. Germline V gene sequence: CDR1 SGHVS, CDR2 FQNEAQ. This CDR3 is 16 amino acids long. The junction had 6 bases not matched to a gene; V was cut back by 3 bases and J by 1 base. This CDR3 is CASSFFLAESYNEQFF. The CDR3 region has the DNA TGTGCCAGCAGCTTCTTTCTAGCGGAGTCCTACAATGAGCAGTTCTTC.

The chain employs TRBV7-6 and TRBJ2-7; TRBD2 matches 7 bases. The CDR3 spans 16 residues. Germline V CDR1 and CDR2: SGHVS, FNYEAQ. The V segment lost 1 base and the J segment 3 bases; nucleotides outside the gene matches: 9. In DNA, the CDR3 is TGTGCCAGCAGCTTAGTGTCTGCGGGAGCTGTCTACGAGCAGTACTTC. This encodes CASSLVSAGAVYEQYF.

Here the CDR3 DNA reads TGTGCCAGCAGCTGGACTAGCGGAGCTAGCACAGATACGCAGTATTTT. This codes for CASSWTSGASTDTQYF. This rearrangement joins TRBV5-4 to TRBJ2-3; 10 bases map to TRBD2. Germline CDR1 and CDR2: SGHNT and YYREEE (reference sequence). Germline trimming cut 3 bases from V and 0 bases from J; bases unmatched to any gene: 4. This CDR3 comprises 16 residues.

The chain recombines TRBV5-6 with TRBJ1-2; no firm D call. V shed 4 bases and J shed 1 base, with 14 bases lying between them. Germline V gene sequence: CDR1 SGHDT, CDR2 YYEEEE. This CDR3 comprises 15 residues. This chain's CDR3 is CASSATDGFNYGYTF. DNA for the CDR3: TGTGCCAGCAGCGCAACAGACGGATTTAACTATGGCTACACCTTC.

This clone appeared a few times. CDR3 protein: CASSLSLRGEQYF. DNA of the CDR3: TGTGCCAGCAGCTTATCACTCCGGGGGGAGCAGTACTTC. The chain recombines TRBV7-2 with TRBJ2-7, with D possibly being TRBD2 (6 bases). Germline CDR1 SGHTA, CDR2 FQGNSA. The V end lost 2 bases, the J end lost 7 bases, and 12 bases lay between the germline ends. CDR3 length: 13 residues.

In this sample, this clone turned up a few times. J is TRBJ1-2 and V is TRBV5-1; 7 nucleotides agree with TRBD1. CDR1 is SGHRS and CDR2 is YFSETQ in the germline V gene. This CDR3 contains 18 residues. J lost 0 bases, V lost 0 bases, and 11 bases had no gene match. CDR3 sequence (DNA): TGCGCCAGCAGCTTGGGTAGGGGGCTACGTCAATCTAACTATGGCTACACCTTC. Its translation is CASSLGRGLRQSNYGYTF.

The V gene is TRBV19, the J gene TRBJ1-2, with D possibly being TRBD1 (6 bases). With 5 bases removed from V and 8 bases from J, the gap between germline ends came to 15 bases. This CDR3 comprises 13 residues. The germline gives CDR1 LNHDA, CDR2 SQIVND (reference sequence). The chain's CDR3 is CASSHRGAGGYTF. CDR3 DNA sequence: TGTGCCAGTAGTCACCGGGGGGCTGGGGGCTACACCTTC.

This rearrangement joins TRBV4-2 to TRBJ2-2; D is possibly TRBD2 (5 bases). Deletions cut 4 bases from V and 5 bases from J, with 14 bases between. Looked up from germline, CDR1 is LGHNA and CDR2 is YNFKEQ. CDR3 length: 15 amino acids. For the CDR3, the DNA is TGTGCCAGCAGCCCTCCTACCGGGGAGACCGGGGAGCTGTTTTTT. This gives the protein CASSPPTGETGELFF.